The clone carrying this T cell receptor beta chain has ten or more counts. The target antigen is unknown. The read halts 3 residues ahead of the CDR3 end, with the missing end drawn from the germline J gene. Germline V gives CDR1 DFQATT, CDR2 SNEGSKA (reference sequence). With 0 bases clipped from V and 0 bases from J, the junction kept 7 bases outside the gene matches. The CDR3 is 17 amino acids. Clones were sequenced by immunoSEQ multiplex PCR, and TCRdb holds only the in-frame ones, with some missing. Sampling found about 43,000 clones, none seen once. The data originate from a study of T cell clonality in common variable immunodeficiency. Donors gave roughly 5 to 8 ml heparinized peripheral whole blood. Study-level findings and limits: What drives increased CVID clonality needs T cell subpopulation sequencing. Patient heterogeneity in the CVID cohort limited correlations between repertoire features and clinical complications.

The chain couples TRBV20-1 to TRBJ2-3; TRBD2 aligns across 9 bases. Sequenced material: peripheral blood mononuclear cells. The receptor was derived from a person between 18 and 70 years old in good health. CDR3 bases read: TGCAGTGCTAGAGAGGGCGGGGGGGCCTTCAGCACAGATACG. Its translation is CSAREGGGAFSTDT. The whole CDR3 reads CSAREGGGAFSTDTQYF.